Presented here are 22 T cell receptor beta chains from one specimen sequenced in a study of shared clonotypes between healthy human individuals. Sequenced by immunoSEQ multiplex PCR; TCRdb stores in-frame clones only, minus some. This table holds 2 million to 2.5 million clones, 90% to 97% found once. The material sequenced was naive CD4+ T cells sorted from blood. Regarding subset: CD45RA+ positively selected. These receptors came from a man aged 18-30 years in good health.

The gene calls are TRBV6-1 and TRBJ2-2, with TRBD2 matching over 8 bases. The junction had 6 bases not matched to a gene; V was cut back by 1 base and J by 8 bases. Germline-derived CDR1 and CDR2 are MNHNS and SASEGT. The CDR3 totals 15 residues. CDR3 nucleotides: TGTGCCAGCAGTGAAGGGAGCGGGAGTACTGGGGAGCTGTTTTTT. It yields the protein CASSEGSGSTGELFF.

This CDR3 reads CASSDKSRDSTNEKLFF. The CDR3 DNA reads TGTGCCAGCAGTGACAAGTCCAGAGACAGCACTAATGAAAAACTGTTTTTT. The chain has TRBV6-4 and TRBJ1-4; D perhaps matches TRBD1 (5 bases). The CDR3 is made up of 17 amino acids. Trimming shortened V by 2 bases and J by 2 bases, and 15 bases separated the two germline ends. The germline V gene encodes CDR1 MRHNA and CDR2 SNTAGT.

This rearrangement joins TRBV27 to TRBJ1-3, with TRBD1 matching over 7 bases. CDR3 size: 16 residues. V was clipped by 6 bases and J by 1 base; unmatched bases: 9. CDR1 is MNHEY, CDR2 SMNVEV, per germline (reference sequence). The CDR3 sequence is CASSPQGQLSGNTIYF. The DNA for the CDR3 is TGTGCCAGCAGCCCTCAGGGACAGCTATCTGGAAACACCATATATTTT.

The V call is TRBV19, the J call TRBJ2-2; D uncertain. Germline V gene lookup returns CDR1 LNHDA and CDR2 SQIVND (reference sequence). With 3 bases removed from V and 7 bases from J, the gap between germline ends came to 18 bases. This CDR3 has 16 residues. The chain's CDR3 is CASSIPFGAGLGELFF. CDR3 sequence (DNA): TGTGCCAGTAGTATCCCCTTCGGAGCAGGCCTCGGGGAGCTGTTTTTT.

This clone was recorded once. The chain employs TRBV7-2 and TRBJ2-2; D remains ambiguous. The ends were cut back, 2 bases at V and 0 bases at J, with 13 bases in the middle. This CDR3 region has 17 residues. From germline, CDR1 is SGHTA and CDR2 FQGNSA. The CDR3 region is CASSLRLLSPNTGELFF. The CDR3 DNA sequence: TGTGCCAGCAGCTTACGTCTTCTTAGCCCGAACACCGGGGAGCTGTTTTTT.

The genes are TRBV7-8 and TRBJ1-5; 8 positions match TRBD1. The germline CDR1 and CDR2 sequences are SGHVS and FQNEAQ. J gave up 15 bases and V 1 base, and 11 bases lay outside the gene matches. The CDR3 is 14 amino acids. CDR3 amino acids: CASSLGDRGPQLHF. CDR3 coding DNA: TGTGCCAGCAGCTTAGGTGACAGGGGCCCTCAATTGCATTTT.

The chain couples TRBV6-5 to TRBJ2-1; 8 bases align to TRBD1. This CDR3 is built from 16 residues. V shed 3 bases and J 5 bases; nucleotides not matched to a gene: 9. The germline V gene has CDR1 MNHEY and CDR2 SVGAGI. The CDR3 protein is CASSYFGQGGNNEQFF. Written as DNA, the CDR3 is TGTGCCAGCAGTTATTTTGGACAGGGTGGCAACAATGAGCAGTTCTTC.

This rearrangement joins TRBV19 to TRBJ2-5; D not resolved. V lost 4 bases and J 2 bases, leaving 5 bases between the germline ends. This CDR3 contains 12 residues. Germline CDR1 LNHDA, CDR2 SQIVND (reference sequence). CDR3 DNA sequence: TGTGCCAGTAGTAATCAGCAAGAGACCCAGTACTTC. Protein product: CASSNQQETQYF.

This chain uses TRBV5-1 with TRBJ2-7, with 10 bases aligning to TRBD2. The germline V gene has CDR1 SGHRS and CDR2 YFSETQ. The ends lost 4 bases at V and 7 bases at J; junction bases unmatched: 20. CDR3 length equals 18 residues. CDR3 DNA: TGCGCCAGCAGCCCCACCGGGACTAGCGTTAAGAGGGGGCGGGAGCAGTACTTC. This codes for CASSPTGTSVKRGREQYF. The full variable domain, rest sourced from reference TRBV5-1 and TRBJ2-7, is KAGVTQTPRYLIKTRGQQVTLSCSPISGHRSVSWYQQTPGQGLQFLFEYFSETQRNKGNFPGRFSGRQFSNSRSEMNVSTLELGDSALYLCASSPTGTSVKRGREQYFGPGTRLTVT.

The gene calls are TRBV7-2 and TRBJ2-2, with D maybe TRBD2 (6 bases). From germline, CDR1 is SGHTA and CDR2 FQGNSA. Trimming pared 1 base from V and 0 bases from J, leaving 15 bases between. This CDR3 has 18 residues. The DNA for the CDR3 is TGTGCCAGCAGCTTAGTTCGTCAGACTAGGACGAACACCGGGGAGCTGTTTTTT. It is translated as CASSLVRQTRTNTGELFF.

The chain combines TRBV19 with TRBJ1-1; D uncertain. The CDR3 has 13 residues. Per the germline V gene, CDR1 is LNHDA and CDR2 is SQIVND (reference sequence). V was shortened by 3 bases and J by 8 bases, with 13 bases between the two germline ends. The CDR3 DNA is TGTGCCAGTAGTATCTTTGGGGATCTGGAAGCTTTCTTT. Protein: CASSIFGDLEAFF.

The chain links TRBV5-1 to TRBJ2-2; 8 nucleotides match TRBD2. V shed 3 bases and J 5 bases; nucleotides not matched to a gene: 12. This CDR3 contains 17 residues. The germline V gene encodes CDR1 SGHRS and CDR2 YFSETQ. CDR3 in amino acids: CASSSLADSIRTGELFF. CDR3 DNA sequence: TGCGCCAGCAGCTCACTAGCGGACTCGATCCGGACCGGGGAGCTGTTTTTT.

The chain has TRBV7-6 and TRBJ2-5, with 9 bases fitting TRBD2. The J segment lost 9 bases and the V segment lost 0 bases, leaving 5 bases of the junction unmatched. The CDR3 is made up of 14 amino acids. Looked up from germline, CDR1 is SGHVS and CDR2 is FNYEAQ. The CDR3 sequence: CASSLAAGGTAQYF. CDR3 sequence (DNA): TGTGCCAGCAGCTTAGCGGCGGGGGGGACGGCCCAGTACTTC.

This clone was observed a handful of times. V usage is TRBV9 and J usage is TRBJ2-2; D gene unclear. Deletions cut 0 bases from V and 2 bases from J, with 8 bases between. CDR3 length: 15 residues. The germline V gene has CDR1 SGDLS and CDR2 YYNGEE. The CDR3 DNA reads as TGTGCCAGCAGCGTAGATGTTACCAACACCGGGGAGCTGTTTTTT. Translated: CASSVDVTNTGELFF. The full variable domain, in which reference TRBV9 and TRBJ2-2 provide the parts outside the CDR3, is DSGVTQTPKHLITATGQRVTLRCSPRSGDLSVYWYQQSLDQGLQFLIQYYNGEERAKGNILERFSAQQFPDLHSELNLSSLELGDSALYFCASSVDVTNTGELFFGEGSRLTVL.

The CDR3 spells CASSLGSSGAVRHEQYF. The CDR3 bases are TGCGCCAGCAGCTTGGGGTCTTCAGGAGCCGTTCGCCACGAGCAGTACTTC. The chain links TRBV5-1 to TRBJ2-7; D ambiguous. The germline V gene encodes CDR1 SGHRS and CDR2 YFSETQ. Trimming removed 0 bases from V and 5 bases from J, with 21 bases in between. The CDR3 is made up of 17 amino acids.

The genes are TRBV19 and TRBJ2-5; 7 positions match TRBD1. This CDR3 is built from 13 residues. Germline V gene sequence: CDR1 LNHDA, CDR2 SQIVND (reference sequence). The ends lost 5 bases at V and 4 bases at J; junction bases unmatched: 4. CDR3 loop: CASSLQGTETQYF. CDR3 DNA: TGTGCCAGTAGTCTACAGGGGACAGAGACCCAGTACTTC.

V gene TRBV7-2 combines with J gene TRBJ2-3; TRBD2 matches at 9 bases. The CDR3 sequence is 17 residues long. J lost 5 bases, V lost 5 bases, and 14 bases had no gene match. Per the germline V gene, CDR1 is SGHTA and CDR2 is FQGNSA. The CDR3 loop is CASSPSGVTLAGDTQYF. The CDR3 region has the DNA TGTGCCAGCAGCCCTAGCGGGGTGACGCTAGCGGGAGATACGCAGTATTTT.

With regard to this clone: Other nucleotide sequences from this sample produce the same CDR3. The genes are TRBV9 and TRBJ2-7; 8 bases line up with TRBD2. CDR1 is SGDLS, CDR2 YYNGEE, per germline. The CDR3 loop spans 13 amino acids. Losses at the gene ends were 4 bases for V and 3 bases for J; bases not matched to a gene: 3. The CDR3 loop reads CASSLAGGYEQYF. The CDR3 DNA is TGTGCCAGCAGCCTAGCGGGTGGCTACGAGCAGTACTTC.

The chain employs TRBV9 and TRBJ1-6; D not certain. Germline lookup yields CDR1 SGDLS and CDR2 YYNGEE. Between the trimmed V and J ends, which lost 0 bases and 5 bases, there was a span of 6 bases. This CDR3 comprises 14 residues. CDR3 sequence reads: CASSVAGNNSPLHF. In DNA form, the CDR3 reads TGTGCCAGCAGCGTAGCCGGCAATAATTCACCCCTCCACTTT.

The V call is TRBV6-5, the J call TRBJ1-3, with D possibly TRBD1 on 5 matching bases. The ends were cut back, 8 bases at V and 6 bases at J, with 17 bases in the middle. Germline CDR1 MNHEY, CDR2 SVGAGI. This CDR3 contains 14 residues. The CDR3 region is CASQRGRVANTIYF. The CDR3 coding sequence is TGTGCCAGCCAAAGGGGCAGGGTTGCAAACACCATATATTTT.

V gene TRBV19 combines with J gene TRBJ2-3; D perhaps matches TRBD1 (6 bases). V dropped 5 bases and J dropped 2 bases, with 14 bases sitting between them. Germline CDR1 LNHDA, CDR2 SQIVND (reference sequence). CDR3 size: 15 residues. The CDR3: CASSPREGVTDTQYF. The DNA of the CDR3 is TGTGCCAGTAGTCCGCGAGAGGGGGTCACAGATACGCAGTATTTT. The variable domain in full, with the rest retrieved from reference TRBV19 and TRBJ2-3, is DGGITQSPKYLFRKEGQNVTLSCEQNLNHDAMYWYRQDPGQGLRLIYYSQIVNDFQKGDIAEGYSVSREKKESFPLTVTSAQKNPTAFYLCASSPREGVTDTQYFGPGTRLTVL.

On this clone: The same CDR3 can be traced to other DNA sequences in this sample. The CDR3 loop reads CASSGDNEQFF. As DNA, the CDR3 is TGTGCCAGTTCAGGGGACAATGAGCAGTTCTTC. The chain employs TRBV25-1 and TRBJ2-1; D is possibly TRBD1 (6 bases). Per the germline V gene, CDR1 is MGHDK and CDR2 is SYGVNS. Trimming took off 9 bases at V and 5 bases at J, with 8 bases between the two ends. The CDR3 contains 11 residues.